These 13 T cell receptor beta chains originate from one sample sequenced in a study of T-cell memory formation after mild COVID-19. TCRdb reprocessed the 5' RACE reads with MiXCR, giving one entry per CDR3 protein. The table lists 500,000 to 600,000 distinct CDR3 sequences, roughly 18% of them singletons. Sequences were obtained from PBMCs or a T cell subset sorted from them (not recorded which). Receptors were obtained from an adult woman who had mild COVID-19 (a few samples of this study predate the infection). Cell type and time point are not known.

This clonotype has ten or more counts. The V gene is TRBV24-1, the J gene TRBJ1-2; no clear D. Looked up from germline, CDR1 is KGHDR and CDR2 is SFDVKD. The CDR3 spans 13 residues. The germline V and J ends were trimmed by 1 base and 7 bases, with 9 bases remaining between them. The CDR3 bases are TGTGCCACCAGTGATTTATGGGGTGGTGGCTACACCTTC. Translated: CATSDLWGGGYTF.

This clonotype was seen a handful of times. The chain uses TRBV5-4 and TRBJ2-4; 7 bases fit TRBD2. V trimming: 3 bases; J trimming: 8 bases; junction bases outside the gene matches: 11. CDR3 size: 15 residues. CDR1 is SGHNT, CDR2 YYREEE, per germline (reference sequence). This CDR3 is CASSSADGGSDIQYF. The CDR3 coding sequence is TGTGCCAGCAGCTCCGCGGACGGCGGGAGTGACATTCAGTACTTC.

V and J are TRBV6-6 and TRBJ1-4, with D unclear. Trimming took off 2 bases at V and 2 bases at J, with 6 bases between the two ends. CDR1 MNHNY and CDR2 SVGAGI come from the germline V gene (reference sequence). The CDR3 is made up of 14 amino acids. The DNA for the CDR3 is TGTGCCAGCAGTTACCCCGGGACTAATGAAAAACTGTTTTTT. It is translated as CASSYPGTNEKLFF.

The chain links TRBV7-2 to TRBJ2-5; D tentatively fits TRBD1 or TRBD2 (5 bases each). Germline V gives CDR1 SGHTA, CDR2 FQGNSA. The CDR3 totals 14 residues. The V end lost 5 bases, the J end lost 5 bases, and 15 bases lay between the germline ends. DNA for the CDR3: TGTGCCAGCAGCCGGAGAGGGACCTGGGAGACCCAGTACTTC. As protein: CASSRRGTWETQYF.

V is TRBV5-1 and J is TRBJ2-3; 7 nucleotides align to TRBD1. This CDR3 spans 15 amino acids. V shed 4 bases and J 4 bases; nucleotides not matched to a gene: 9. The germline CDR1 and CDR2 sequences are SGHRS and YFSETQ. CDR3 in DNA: TGCGCCAGCAGCCCGACAGGGTTTGAAGCAGATACGCAGTATTTT. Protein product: CASSPTGFEADTQYF.

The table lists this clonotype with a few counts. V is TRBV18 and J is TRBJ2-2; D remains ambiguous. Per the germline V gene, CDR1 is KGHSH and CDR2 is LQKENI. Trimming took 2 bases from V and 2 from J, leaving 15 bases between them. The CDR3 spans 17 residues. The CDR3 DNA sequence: TGTGCCAGCTCACCAGCAGGAAGCTTGGCAAACACCGGGGAGCTGTTTTTT. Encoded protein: CASSPAGSLANTGELFF.

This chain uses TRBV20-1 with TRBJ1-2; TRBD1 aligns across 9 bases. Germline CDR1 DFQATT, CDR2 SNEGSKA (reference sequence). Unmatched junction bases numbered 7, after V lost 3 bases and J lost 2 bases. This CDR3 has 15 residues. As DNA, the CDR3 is TGCAGTGCTAGTAATCGGGGACAGGGAAACTATGGCTACACCTTC. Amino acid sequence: CSASNRGQGNYGYTF.

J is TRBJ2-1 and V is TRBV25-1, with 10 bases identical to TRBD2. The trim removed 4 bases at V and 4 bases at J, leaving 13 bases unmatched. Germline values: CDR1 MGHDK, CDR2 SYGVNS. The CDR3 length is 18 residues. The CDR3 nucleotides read TGTGCCAGCAGTGGGGCTAGCGGGAGCCTTGGCGAATACAATGAGCAGTTCTTC. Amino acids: CASSGASGSLGEYNEQFF.

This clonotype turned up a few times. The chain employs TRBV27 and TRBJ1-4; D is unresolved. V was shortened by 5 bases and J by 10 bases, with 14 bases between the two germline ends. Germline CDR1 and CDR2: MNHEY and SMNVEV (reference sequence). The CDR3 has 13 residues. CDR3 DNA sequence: TGTGCCAGCAGTACCGACCTGGGAGGAAAACTGTTTTTT. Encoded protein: CASSTDLGGKLFF.

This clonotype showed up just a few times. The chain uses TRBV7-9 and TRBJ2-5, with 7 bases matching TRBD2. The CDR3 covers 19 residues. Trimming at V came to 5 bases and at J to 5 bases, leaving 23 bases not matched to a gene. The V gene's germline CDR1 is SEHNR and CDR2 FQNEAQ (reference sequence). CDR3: CASSPDQVGIAGGRETQYF. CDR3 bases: TGTGCCAGCAGCCCGGACCAAGTTGGAATAGCGGGTGGGAGGGAGACCCAGTACTTC.

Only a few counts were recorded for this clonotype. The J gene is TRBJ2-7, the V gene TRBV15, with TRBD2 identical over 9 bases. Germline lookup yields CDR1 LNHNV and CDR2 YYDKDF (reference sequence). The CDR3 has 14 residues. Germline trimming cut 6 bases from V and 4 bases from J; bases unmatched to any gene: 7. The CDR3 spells CATSLAGFFYEQYF. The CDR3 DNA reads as TGTGCCACCAGTCTAGCGGGGTTCTTTTACGAGCAGTACTTC. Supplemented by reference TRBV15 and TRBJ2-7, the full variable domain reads DAMVIQNPRYQVTQFGKPVTLSCSQTLNHNVMYWYQQKSSQAPKLLFHYYDKDFNNEADTPDNFQSRRPNTSFCFLDIRSPGLGDTAMYLCATSLAGFFYEQYFGPGTRLTVT.

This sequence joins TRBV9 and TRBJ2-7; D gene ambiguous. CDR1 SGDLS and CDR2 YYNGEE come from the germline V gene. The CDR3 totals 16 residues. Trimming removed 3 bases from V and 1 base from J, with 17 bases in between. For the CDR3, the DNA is TGTGCCAGCAGCGCCCGTAGAGCCGCCAGATCCTACGAGCAGTACTTC. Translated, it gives CASSARRAARSYEQYF.

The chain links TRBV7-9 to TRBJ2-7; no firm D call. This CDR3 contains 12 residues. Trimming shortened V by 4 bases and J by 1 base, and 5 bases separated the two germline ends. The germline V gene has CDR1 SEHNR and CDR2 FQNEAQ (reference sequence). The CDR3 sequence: CASSSESYEQYF. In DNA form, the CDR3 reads TGTGCCAGCAGCTCGGAGTCCTACGAGCAGTACTTC.